This T cell receptor beta chain was recovered during a study of T-cell memory formation after mild COVID-19. Each CDR3 protein gets one entry after TCRdb re-called the 5' RACE reads with MiXCR. The table has approximately 440,000 distinct CDR3 sequences, 15% to 25% seen once; the top ten hold approximately 8.4%. This CDR3 has 13 residues. Trimming took off 5 bases at V and 4 bases at J, with 6 bases between the two ends. The germline CDR1 and CDR2 sequences are SEHNR and FQNEAQ (reference sequence). The sample comprised PBMCs or a T cell subset sorted from them (not recorded which). This chain connects TRBV7-9 to TRBJ2-6, with D hard to call. The sequence came from an adult woman who had mild COVID-19 (a few samples of this study predate the infection). Cell type and time point are not known. This chain's CDR3 is CASSRQGANVLTF. The CDR3 DNA sequence: TGTGCCAGCAGCCGCCAGGGGGCCAACGTCCTGACTTTC. The entire variable domain, with the rest obtained from reference TRBV7-9 and TRBJ2-6, is as follows: DTGVSQNPRHKITKRGQNVTFRCDPISEHNRLYWYRQTLGQGPEFLTYFQNEAQLEKSRLLSDRFSAERPKGSFSTLEIQRTEQGDSAMYLCASSRQGANVLTFGAGSRLTVL.